One sample yielded the 18 T cell receptor beta chains listed below, sequenced in a study of T-cell memory formation after mild COVID-19. Each CDR3 protein is one row after TCRdb ran MiXCR on the 5' RACE reads. The table lists about 360,000 distinct CDR3 sequences, 14% of them singletons. Sequencing was carried out using PBMCs or a T cell subset sorted from them (not recorded which). These receptors were obtained from a man younger than 35 who had mild COVID-19 (a few samples of this study predate the infection). Cell type and time point are not known.

The chain uses TRBV9 and TRBJ1-1; no reliable D call. Germline V gene sequence: CDR1 SGDLS, CDR2 YYNGEE. This CDR3 comprises 16 residues. Trimming shortened V by 0 bases and J by 2 bases, and 14 bases separated the two germline ends. The CDR3 is CASSVEGGQHNTEAFF. The CDR3 nucleotides read TGTGCCAGCAGCGTAGAGGGTGGGCAGCACAACACTGAAGCTTTCTTT. Using reference TRBV9 and TRBJ1-1 for the parts outside the CDR3, the full variable domain is DSGVTQTPKHLITATGQRVTLRCSPRSGDLSVYWYQQSLDQGLQFLIQYYNGEERAKGNILERFSAQQFPDLHSELNLSSLELGDSALYFCASSVEGGQHNTEAFFGQGTRLTVV.

At least ten counts were recorded for this clonotype. J is TRBJ2-5 and V is TRBV7-6, with D uncertain. Germline CDR1 reads SGHVS; CDR2 reads FNYEAQ. The CDR3 runs 13 residues. Deletions cut 5 bases from V and 1 base from J, with 8 bases between. The CDR3 loop is CASSLDRQETQYF. Written as DNA, the CDR3 is TGTGCCAGCAGCCTGGACCGCCAAGAGACCCAGTACTTC.

This clonotype was seen a few times. The junction does not match germline at one end; this may be a read error. This chain links TRBV2 with TRBJ1-2; D is ambiguous. Germline V gene data show CDR1 as SNHLY and CDR2 as FYNNEI. The CDR3 contains 11 residues. The CDR3 loop reads CASSPNSGYTF. The DNA for the CDR3 is TGTGCCAGCAGTCCGAACTCTGGCTACACCTTC. Variable domain in full (rest from reference TRBV2 and TRBJ1-2): EPEVTQTPSHQVTQMGQEVILRCVPISNHLYFYWYRQILGQKVEFLVSFYNNEISEKSEIFDDQFSVERPDGSNFTLKIRSTKLEDSAMYFCASSPNSGYTFGSGTRLTVV.

This clonotype was seen only a few times. CDR3 in amino acids: CSASQYYEQYV. CDR3 coding DNA: TGCAGTGCTAGTCAGTACTACGAGCAGTACGTC. This rearrangement joins TRBV20-1 to TRBJ2-7; D remains ambiguous. Germline lookup yields CDR1 DFQATT and CDR2 SNEGSKA (reference sequence). This CDR3 region has 11 residues. V lost 3 bases and J lost 3, with 6 bases in between.

V gene TRBV9 combines with J gene TRBJ2-2; 12 bases match TRBD1. The germline gives CDR1 SGDLS, CDR2 YYNGEE. J was trimmed by 6 bases and V by 2 bases; bases with no gene match: 8. The CDR3 length is 17 residues. For the CDR3, the DNA is TGTGCCAGCAGCGTGCAATCGGGACAGGGGGCTTCCGGGGAGCTGTTTTTT. Amino acids: CASSVQSGQGASGELFF.

The sample holds many counts of this clonotype. The chain has TRBV19 and TRBJ2-1; no clear D gene. V was trimmed by 4 bases and J by 0 bases, leaving 7 bases between them. Germline assignment: CDR1 LNHDA and CDR2 SQIVND (reference sequence). This CDR3 is 14 amino acids long. The CDR3, as DNA: TGTGCCAGTAGTACCTACAGCTCCTACAATGAGCAGTTCTTC. Its protein is CASSTYSSYNEQFF. The whole variable domain, filled in from reference TRBV19 and TRBJ2-1, reads DGGITQSPKYLFRKEGQNVTLSCEQNLNHDAMYWYRQDPGQGLRLIYYSQIVNDFQKGDIAEGYSVSREKKESFPLTVTSAQKNPTAFYLCASSTYSSYNEQFFGPGTRLTVL.

This clonotype has only a few counts. The chain joins TRBV5-1 to TRBJ2-5, with TRBD1 matching 11 bases. The length of the CDR3 is 15 residues. With V trimmed by 1 base and J by 4 bases, 3 bases remained unmatched. Germline V gene sequence: CDR1 SGHRS, CDR2 YFSETQ. The CDR3 loop is CASSLRTGGGETQYF. As DNA, the CDR3 is TGCGCCAGCAGCTTGCGGACAGGGGGCGGAGAGACCCAGTACTTC.

Ten or more counts support this clonotype. This chain joins TRBV4-3 and TRBJ2-5; D might be TRBD1 or TRBD2, each matching 5 bases. Germline CDR1 and CDR2: LGHNA and YSLEER. The CDR3 extends over 17 amino acids. V lost 2 bases, J lost 5 bases, and 21 bases lay in between. The CDR3 sequence: CASSQTPGPAPGETQYF. The CDR3 DNA reads as TGCGCCAGCAGCCAAACTCCGGGACCAGCTCCAGGGGAGACCCAGTACTTC.

The chain uses TRBV5-5 and TRBJ2-1; D gene unclear. Per germline, CDR1 SGHKS and CDR2 YYEKEE (reference sequence). V shed 2 bases and J shed 4 bases, with 16 bases lying between them. The length of the CDR3 is 16 residues. The CDR3 spells CASSFLIHRPYNEQFF. The CDR3 nucleotides are TGTGCCAGCAGCTTCTTGATCCATCGGCCTTACAATGAGCAGTTCTTC. The full variable domain, with the rest looked up from reference TRBV5-5 and TRBJ2-1, is DAGVTQSPTHLIKTRGQQVTLRCSPISGHKSVSWYQQVLGQGPQFIFQYYEKEERGRGNFPDRFSARQFPNYSSELNVNALLLGDSALYLCASSFLIHRPYNEQFFGPGTRLTVL.

The chain combines TRBV7-9 with TRBJ2-1, with 8 bases matching TRBD2. Germline CDR1 reads SEHNR; CDR2 reads FQNEAQ (reference sequence). The V segment lost 0 bases and the J segment 8 bases; nucleotides outside the gene matches: 6. CDR3 length equals 15 residues. The CDR3 loop reads CASSLAAGGAHEQFF. The DNA of the CDR3 is TGTGCCAGCAGCTTAGCGGCCGGGGGGGCACATGAGCAGTTCTTC.

This chain connects TRBV4-1 to TRBJ2-3; 9 bases align to TRBD1. V lost 3 bases, J lost 0 bases, and 4 bases stayed unmatched. In germline, CDR1 is MGHRA, CDR2 YSYEKL. The CDR3 loop spans 16 amino acids. The CDR3 spells CASSHVDRGSTDTQYF. The CDR3 nucleotides are TGCGCCAGCAGCCATGTGGACAGGGGTAGCACAGATACGCAGTATTTT.

This clonotype was picked up many times. V and J are TRBV7-6 and TRBJ2-3; TRBD2 matches 8 bases. J lost 1 base, V lost 2 bases, and 5 bases had no gene match. There are 16 residues in the CDR3. Germline loops: CDR1 SGHVS, CDR2 FNYEAQ. The CDR3 coding sequence is TGTGCCAGCAGCTTAAATAGCGGGGTCCGCACAGATACGCAGTATTTT. It translates to CASSLNSGVRTDTQYF.

A few counts support this clonotype. The V call is TRBV7-8, the J call TRBJ1-1; weak D call: TRBD1 (5 bases). The V end was cut by 2 bases, the J end by 9 bases, with 13 bases between. The germline V gene has CDR1 SGHVS and CDR2 FQNEAQ. The CDR3 sequence is 13 residues long. The CDR3: CASSLSLEGKAFF. The CDR3 DNA follows: TGTGCCAGCAGCTTATCCCTCGAGGGGAAAGCTTTCTTT. The full variable domain, its missing parts supplied by reference TRBV7-8 and TRBJ1-1, is GAGVSQSPRYKVAKRGQDVALRCDPISGHVSLFWYQQALGQGPEFLTYFQNEAQLDKSGLPSDRFFAERPEGSVSTLKIQRTQQEDSAVYLCASSLSLEGKAFFGQGTRLTVV.

This chain uses TRBV28 with TRBJ2-7, with a weak D call TRBD1 (7 bases). V was pared by 4 bases and J by 3 bases, with 16 bases between. The germline CDR1 and CDR2 sequences are MDHEN and SYDVKM. The CDR3 length is 15 residues. For the CDR3, the DNA is TGTGCCAGCAGTTCCCGCGGGACAGCACACTACGAGCAGTACGTC. Its protein is CASSSRGTAHYEQYV.

The V and J genes are TRBV11-1 and TRBJ2-7, with 7 bases matching TRBD2. Trimming at V came to 1 base and at J to 7 bases, leaving 13 bases not matched to a gene. The CDR3 runs 16 residues. The V gene's germline CDR1 is SGHAT and CDR2 FQDESV (reference sequence). The CDR3 DNA reads as TGTGCCAGCAGCTTAGTCCTGGCTAGCGGATTATCGGAGCAGTACTTC. Protein: CASSLVLASGLSEQYF.

The V call is TRBV24-1, the J call TRBJ1-5, with D perhaps TRBD1 (6 bases). Per the germline V gene, CDR1 is KGHDR and CDR2 is SFDVKD. This CDR3 spans 14 amino acids. The V and J ends lost 4 bases and 6 bases respectively, with 12 bases between them. The CDR3: CATSDTGWRQPQHF. The DNA of the CDR3 is TGTGCCACCAGTGACACAGGGTGGCGTCAGCCCCAGCATTTT.

The chain combines TRBV10-3 with TRBJ2-7; 9 bases are a match to TRBD1. V lost 3 bases to trimming and J lost 4 bases; unmatched junction nucleotides: 4. The CDR3 spans 14 residues. The V gene's germline CDR1 is ENHRY and CDR2 SYGVKD. The CDR3 DNA follows: TGTGCCATCAGTGAAGGGACAGGGATGTACGAGCAGTACGTC. Its translation is CAISEGTGMYEQYV.

V usage is TRBV9 and J usage is TRBJ2-7, with TRBD2 as a possible D gene (7 bases). Germline CDR1 and CDR2: SGDLS and YYNGEE. This CDR3 is 14 amino acids long. Trimming removed 4 bases from V and 2 bases from J, with 13 bases in between. Here the CDR3 DNA reads TGTGCCAGCAGCCCGGGGGGCTCAGCCTACGAGCAGTACTTC. It specifies CASSPGGSAYEQYF.